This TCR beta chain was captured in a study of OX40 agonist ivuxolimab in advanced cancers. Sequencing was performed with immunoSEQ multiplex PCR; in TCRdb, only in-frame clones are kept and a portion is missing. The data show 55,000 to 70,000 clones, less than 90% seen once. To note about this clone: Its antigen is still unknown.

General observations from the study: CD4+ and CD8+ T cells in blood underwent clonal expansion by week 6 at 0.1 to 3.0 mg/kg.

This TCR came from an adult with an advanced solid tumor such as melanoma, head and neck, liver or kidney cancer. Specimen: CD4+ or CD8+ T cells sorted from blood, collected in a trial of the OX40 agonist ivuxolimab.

The CDR3 coding sequence is TGCGCCAGCAGCTTAGAGACAGGGACCAATGAGCAGTTCTTC. This translates into CASSLETGTNEQFF. The rearrangement joins TRBV5-1 to TRBJ2-1; 7 positions match TRBD1. V shed 2 bases and J 6 bases; nucleotides not matched to a gene: 5. In germline, CDR1 is SGHRS, CDR2 YFSETQ. The CDR3 sequence is 14 residues long.